This is a list of T cell receptor beta chains from one sample in a study of cytomegalovirus exposure and HLA in healthy donors. Method: immunoSEQ multiplex PCR; TCRdb's copy keeps in-frame clones and lacks some. The sample carries 75,000 to 100,000 clones, roughly 79% recorded once. The sample consisted of PBMCs. Receptors were obtained from a female donor in good health and CMV-seropositive. The CDR3 runs from the conserved cysteine through the conserved F or W. The D gene is left open where the match is weak. Size values are once, few and many counts, or a class for expanded clones, and some rows have none.

d_call j_call clone_size v_call cdr3_length cdr3_nt cdr3_aa
TRBD1 TRBJ1-5 - TRBV29-1 14 TGCAGCGTTGCCTCAGGACAGGGCAATCAGCCCCAGCATTTT CSVASGQGNQPQHF
TRBD1 TRBJ1-1 - TRBV19 13 TGTGCCAGCCAGGTCCAGGGGGAGACTGAAGCTTTCTTT CASQVQGETEAFF
TRBD1 TRBJ1-2 - TRBV6-5 13 TGTGCCAGCAGTTACCCGACAGGGCATGGCTACACCTTC CASSYPTGHGYTF
TRBD2 TRBJ2-2 - TRBV29-1 15 TGCAGCGTTGAAGAACGCGGGGGTAAATCCGGGGAGCTGTTTTTT CSVEERGGKSGELFF
TRBD1 TRBJ1-4 once TRBV4-1 15 TGCGCCAGCAGCCATCTTCAGGGGGCAGGTGAAAAACTGTTTTTT CASSHLQGAGEKLFF
TRBD1 TRBJ1-2 once TRBV7-2 13 TGTGCCAGCAGCTTACAGGGGGCTGATGGCTACACCTTC CASSLQGADGYTF
TRBD2 TRBJ2-3 - TRBV10-3 16 TGTGCCATCAGACCCAGCGGGGGGGAAAGCACAGATACGCAGTATTTT CAIRPSGGESTDTQYF
TRBD1 TRBJ2-5 once TRBV7-9 14 TGTGCCAGCCGTACGGACAGGGGCGCAGAGACCCAGTACTTC CASRTDRGAETQYF
- TRBJ1-4 few TRBV2 20 TGTGCCAGCAAACCCTCCTTCGACAGCGTAACTTTTGCAACTAATGAAAAACTGTTTTTT CASKPSFDSVTFATNEKLFF
- TRBJ2-3 once TRBV5-4 13 TGTGCCAGCAGCTTGGACTCAGGGGATACGCAGTATTTT CASSLDSGDTQYF
- TRBJ2-7 - TRBV18 12 TGTGCCAGCTCACCAGCGGGTTACGAGCAGTACTTC CASSPAGYEQYF
TRBD1 TRBJ1-2 - TRBV19 13 TGTGCCATTAGGACAGGGGGCGGCTATGGCTACACCTTC CAIRTGGGYGYTF
TRBD1 TRBJ1-1 - TRBV9 15 TGTGCCAGCAGCGCCTCCGGGACAGGGGATACTGAAGCTTTCTTT CASSASGTGDTEAFF